The present entry profiles one TCR beta chain with its context. Antigen unknown. The read ends 3 residues before the CDR3 terminus; that terminus is restored from the germline J gene. This sample was taken from a study of T cells in women clearing cervical HPV infection. Turning to the study itself: Case blood was drawn when the lesion was first found; control blood after infection became undetectable. Study-level findings and limits: Cases carried less TRBV6-7 than controls: roughly 0.12% versus 0.17%.

Germline V gene lookup returns CDR1 LNHDA and CDR2 SQIVND (reference sequence). CDR3 size: 16 residues. The method was immunoSEQ multiplex PCR; TCRdb's version includes in-frame clones alone and lacks a portion of them. Recorded for this sample: some 30,000 clones. This sequence originates from a woman between 18 and 70 years old with a cervical HPV16 infection that either progressed to CIN3+ or cleared (not recorded which). Sequenced: blood buffy coat. This chain links TRBV19 with TRBJ1-2; the match to TRBD1 covers 7 bases. Partial CDR3 DNA: TGTGCCAGTAGTTTCAACTGGGACAGCTCCTACAATGAC. Protein: CASSFNWDSSYND. The entire CDR3 protein reads CASSFNWDSSYNDYTF.